Listed below are T cell receptor beta chains from one sample, sequenced in a study of persistence of HIV-infected CD4 T cells. Using immunoSEQ multiplex PCR, the repertoire was profiled, and TCRdb retains in-frame clones only, with some absent. The table lists under 40,000 clones, around 70% of them singletons, with approximately 1.5% in the top ten. For these receptors, no antigen is known. This specimen consisted of CD4+ T cells sorted from PBMCs after approximately 18-hour stimulation, obtained from a patient who received antiretroviral therapy. These receptor sequences come from an adult man with HIV who was CMV-seropositive. Both conserved end residues are part of each CDR3. The order of the fields is CDR3 DNA, CDR3 protein, J gene, D gene, clone size, V gene. A D gene is named only where the DNA matches it firmly. Only some rows state a clone size, as once, few, many or a class for expanded clones.

CDR3 DNA: TGTGCCAGCTCACCCCAGCCTAGGGGCCCTACAGATACGCAGTATTTT; CDR3 protein: CASSPQPRGPTDTQYF; J gene: TRBJ2-3; D gene: NA; clone size: NA; V gene: TRBV18
CDR3 DNA: TGTGCCAGCAGACGGGCGAACACTGAAGCTTTCTTT; CDR3 protein: CASRRANTEAFF; J gene: TRBJ1-1; D gene: NA; clone size: few; V gene: TRBV2
CDR3 DNA: TGTGCCATCCTTTCCCTGGGCGGGCAGAACACTGAAGCTTTCTTT; CDR3 protein: CAILSLGGQNTEAFF; J gene: TRBJ1-1; D gene: NA; clone size: NA; V gene: TRBV28
CDR3 DNA: TGTGCCAGCCGTCTGGGGGGGACAGGGGGCCAAGAGACCCAGTACTTC; CDR3 protein: CASRLGGTGGQETQYF; J gene: TRBJ2-5; D gene: TRBD1; clone size: NA; V gene: TRBV28
CDR3 DNA: TGTGCCAGCAGCTCCGGTTCTGCTACTTTGGATAGCAATCAGCCCCAGCATTTT; CDR3 protein: CASSSGSATLDSNQPQHF; J gene: TRBJ1-5; D gene: NA; clone size: NA; V gene: TRBV7-9
CDR3 DNA: TGTGCCAGCAGCTTGGTAACCAGCGCGGAGACCCAGTACTTC; CDR3 protein: CASSLVTSAETQYF; J gene: TRBJ2-5; D gene: NA; clone size: NA; V gene: TRBV5-5
CDR3 DNA: TGTGCCAGCAGTTACTTCTCCAACGGCGAGCAGTACTTC; CDR3 protein: CASSYFSNGEQYF; J gene: TRBJ2-7; D gene: NA; clone size: once; V gene: TRBV6-5
CDR3 DNA: TGTGCCAGCAGCCCCTGGGGGGGGACAGGGAGGGGCACAGATACGCAGTATTTT; CDR3 protein: CASSPWGGTGRGTDTQYF; J gene: TRBJ2-3; D gene: TRBD1; clone size: NA; V gene: TRBV7-9
CDR3 DNA: TGTGCCAGCCGCTTCGGGGGGGCCACTGAAGCTTTCTTT; CDR3 protein: CASRFGGATEAFF; J gene: TRBJ1-1; D gene: NA; clone size: NA; V gene: TRBV12-3/TRBV12-4
CDR3 DNA: TGTGCCAGCAGCTTACAGGGGGCCCCGAACACTGAAGCTTTCTTT; CDR3 protein: CASSLQGAPNTEAFF; J gene: TRBJ1-1; D gene: TRBD1; clone size: NA; V gene: TRBV28
CDR3 DNA: TGTGCCAGTAGTCGGGACAGCTCCTACGAGCAGTACTTC; CDR3 protein: CASSRDSSYEQYF; J gene: TRBJ2-7; D gene: TRBD1; clone size: NA; V gene: TRBV19
CDR3 DNA: TGTGCCAGCAGACTCGGGGGCAACTCCTACAATGAGCAGTTCTTC; CDR3 protein: CASRLGGNSYNEQFF; J gene: TRBJ2-1; D gene: NA; clone size: NA; V gene: TRBV6-5
CDR3 DNA: TGTGCCAGCAGGCGGACAGGGGGAGGAAACTATGGCTACACCTTC; CDR3 protein: CASRRTGGGNYGYTF; J gene: TRBJ1-2; D gene: TRBD1; clone size: few; V gene: TRBV6-5
CDR3 DNA: TGTGCCAGCAGCGCCCTTTCGACAGGAGGGAAAAACATTCAGTACTTC; CDR3 protein: CASSALSTGGKNIQYF; J gene: TRBJ2-4; D gene: NA; clone size: NA; V gene: TRBV9
CDR3 DNA: TGTGCCAGCAGCAAAGGGACAAATAGCAATCAGCCCCAGCATTTT; CDR3 protein: CASSKGTNSNQPQHF; J gene: TRBJ1-5; D gene: NA; clone size: few; V gene: TRBV2
CDR3 DNA: TGTGCCAGCAGTGAATGGGCAATGGGTGGAAACACCATATATTTT; CDR3 protein: CASSEWAMGGNTIYF; J gene: TRBJ1-3; D gene: NA; clone size: NA; V gene: TRBV6-1
CDR3 DNA: TGTGCCAGCAGGTCTTATTATGGCGGCTACACCTTC; CDR3 protein: CASRSYYGGYTF; J gene: TRBJ1-2; D gene: NA; clone size: NA; V gene: TRBV28
CDR3 DNA: TGTGCCAGCAATACGGAGGCGAATTCACCCCTCCACTTT; CDR3 protein: CASNTEANSPLHF; J gene: TRBJ1-6; D gene: NA; clone size: NA; V gene: TRBV2
CDR3 DNA: TGTGCCAGCGGGGATTCGGGCGGGTTTGTCTACGAGCAGTACTTC; CDR3 protein: CASGDSGGFVYEQYF; J gene: TRBJ2-7; D gene: NA; clone size: medium-sized; V gene: TRBV7-8
CDR3 DNA: TGTGCCAGCAGTGACCCAAGCACTGAAGCTTTCTTT; CDR3 protein: CASSDPSTEAFF; J gene: TRBJ1-1; D gene: NA; clone size: NA; V gene: TRBV6-1
CDR3 DNA: TGTGCCAGCGGCCTGGGGAGGGCTTCACCCCTCCACTTT; CDR3 protein: CASGLGRASPLHF; J gene: TRBJ1-6; D gene: NA; clone size: NA; V gene: TRBV6-5
CDR3 DNA: TGTGCCAGCAGTTTCGACAGGAATAATTCACCCCTCCACTTT; CDR3 protein: CASSFDRNNSPLHF; J gene: TRBJ1-6; D gene: NA; clone size: few; V gene: TRBV6-5
CDR3 DNA: TGTGCCAGCAGCGTAGGAGTAGCGGGGGGACTCGGCACAGATACGCAGTATTTT; CDR3 protein: CASSVGVAGGLGTDTQYF; J gene: TRBJ2-3; D gene: TRBD2; clone size: NA; V gene: TRBV9
CDR3 DNA: TGTGCCACCAGCAGAGATTGGGACCCAGGGCAGTGGGCGGATACGCAGTATTTT; CDR3 protein: CATSRDWDPGQWADTQYF; J gene: TRBJ2-3; D gene: NA; clone size: NA; V gene: TRBV15
CDR3 DNA: TGTGCCTGGAGTGTCGGCTCGCCCGGAAACACCATATATTTT; CDR3 protein: CAWSVGSPGNTIYF; J gene: TRBJ1-3; D gene: NA; clone size: once; V gene: TRBV30
CDR3 DNA: TGTGCCAGCACCTCCTCCTTCCCGAGGTATATGAACACTGAAGCTTTCTTT; CDR3 protein: CASTSSFPRYMNTEAFF; J gene: TRBJ1-1; D gene: NA; clone size: NA; V gene: TRBV28
CDR3 DNA: TGTGCCAGTACAACGGGGAGGGGAGGTACTGAAGCTTTCTTT; CDR3 protein: CASTTGRGGTEAFF; J gene: TRBJ1-1; D gene: NA; clone size: NA; V gene: TRBV19
CDR3 DNA: TGTGCCAGCAGGACAACAGGGGGGAGCACTGAAGCTTTCTTT; CDR3 protein: CASRTTGGSTEAFF; J gene: TRBJ1-1; D gene: TRBD1; clone size: medium-sized; V gene: TRBV6-5
CDR3 DNA: TGTGCCAGCAGCATAGGACACTCCTACGAGCAGTACTTC; CDR3 protein: CASSIGHSYEQYF; J gene: TRBJ2-7; D gene: NA; clone size: NA; V gene: TRBV7-9
CDR3 DNA: TGTGCCAGCAGCCGGTTAGGACAGGGTAATCCGAACACTGAAGCTTTCTTT; CDR3 protein: CASSRLGQGNPNTEAFF; J gene: TRBJ1-1; D gene: TRBD1; clone size: NA; V gene: TRBV4-2
CDR3 DNA: TGCGCCAGCAGTGAGGGAGTGGGTGAAAAACTGTTTTTT; CDR3 protein: CASSEGVGEKLFF; J gene: TRBJ1-4; D gene: NA; clone size: NA; V gene: TRBV10-1
CDR3 DNA: TGTGCCAGCGCCCGCACCGGGACAGGGGTCTCTGGGGCCAACGTCCTGACTTTC; CDR3 protein: CASARTGTGVSGANVLTF; J gene: TRBJ2-6; D gene: TRBD1; clone size: NA; V gene: TRBV27
CDR3 DNA: TGCGCCAGCAGCTTGGAGGGAGGTAATTCACCCCTCCACTTT; CDR3 protein: CASSLEGGNSPLHF; J gene: TRBJ1-6; D gene: NA; clone size: NA; V gene: TRBV5-1
CDR3 DNA: TGTGCCAGTAGTGAGCAGGGGGCAGGCGGCTACACCTTC; CDR3 protein: CASSEQGAGGYTF; J gene: TRBJ1-2; D gene: TRBD1; clone size: NA; V gene: TRBV19
CDR3 DNA: TGTGCCAGCAGCTTGCAAAGCTATCCTAACTCACCCCTCCACTTT; CDR3 protein: CASSLQSYPNSPLHF; J gene: TRBJ1-6; D gene: NA; clone size: NA; V gene: TRBV5-5
CDR3 DNA: TGTGCCAGCAGCTTAGAAGATACGCAGTATTTT; CDR3 protein: CASSLEDTQYF; J gene: TRBJ2-3; D gene: NA; clone size: medium-sized; V gene: TRBV7-9
CDR3 DNA: TGCGCCAGCAGCTTAGGACAGGTCTTACCCCAGCATGGCTACACCTTC; CDR3 protein: CASSLGQVLPQHGYTF; J gene: TRBJ1-2; D gene: TRBD1; clone size: NA; V gene: TRBV5-1
CDR3 DNA: TGCGCCAGCAGCTTGGGAGGGGGCCCTAATGAAAAACTGTTTTTT; CDR3 protein: CASSLGGGPNEKLFF; J gene: TRBJ1-4; D gene: TRBD1; clone size: NA; V gene: TRBV5-1
CDR3 DNA: TGCGCCAGCAGTACAATCCCGAACGGCGAGCAGTACTTC; CDR3 protein: CASSTIPNGEQYF; J gene: TRBJ2-7; D gene: NA; clone size: NA; V gene: TRBV10-2
CDR3 DNA: TGTGCCAGCAGTTTACCGGGAGAGAGCTCCTACGAGCAGTACTTC; CDR3 protein: CASSLPGESSYEQYF; J gene: TRBJ2-7; D gene: NA; clone size: NA; V gene: TRBV28